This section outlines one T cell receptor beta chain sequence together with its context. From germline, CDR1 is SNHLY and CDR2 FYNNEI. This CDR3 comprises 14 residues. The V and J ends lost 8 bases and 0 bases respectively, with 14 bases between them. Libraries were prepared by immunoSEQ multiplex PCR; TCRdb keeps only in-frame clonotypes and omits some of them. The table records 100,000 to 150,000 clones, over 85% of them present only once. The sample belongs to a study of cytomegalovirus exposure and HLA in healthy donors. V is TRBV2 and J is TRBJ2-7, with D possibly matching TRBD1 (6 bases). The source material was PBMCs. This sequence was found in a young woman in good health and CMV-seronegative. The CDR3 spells CASRGTYTSYEQYF. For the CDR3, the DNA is TGTGCCAGCCGTGGGACATACACCTCCTACGAGCAGTACTTC.